This T cell receptor (beta chain) was sequenced for a study of beta chain features in type 1 diabetes (dated by TCRdb to the late 2010s). Background for the entire study: Mean age, gender distribution, total cell number and subset yield did not differ between patients and healthy donors. Naive and central memory subsets were obtained from all 28 donors, but regulatory and stem cell-like memory subsets were isolated from only 8 patients and about 8 healthy donors. The study compared TCRB repertoires of sorted circulating CD4+ T cell subsets between recently diagnosed type 1 diabetes patients and matched healthy donors. Across all samples, about 110 million sorted cells were examined, and cell number per subset correlated strongly with RNA yield. What the authors observed across the whole study: Because cDNA rather than genomic DNA was sequenced, highly expressing activated cells could have been over-represented, although no difference in activation and CD3 levels was found between groups. Naive, central memory and regulatory TCRB repertoires appeared to be more similar among patients than among healthy donors. Because the HLA sub-analyses included only small numbers of individuals, any influence of HLA type on TCRB rearrangement was left unresolved. At VDJ recombination sites, patients with type 1 diabetes made fewer insertions and deleted more nucleotides, a pattern implying thymic rearrangement abnormalities. Type 1 diabetes patients showed a moderate but significant shortening of TCRB CDR3 length in all four CD4+ subsets. Shorter templates might be favored by PCR, yet because patient and control samples were amplified and corrected together, any such skew would affect both groups equally.

Of note for this clone: It lacks a known antigen. No base quality values were provided; no much bigger clone lies one nucleotide off.

The entire isolated RNA was reverse transcribed using the High Capacity cDNA Reverse Transcription Kit, and thus expressed TCRB transcripts were sequenced. Naive, central memory and regulatory T cell samples underwent deep immunoSEQ sequencing, averaging roughly 3.4 million total reads per sample. Sorted cells were lysed in RLT buffer and RNA was extracted with DNase-treated RNeasy Micro or Mini kits, depending on cell number. Each cell subset was processed on its own to prevent cross-contamination, while patient and healthy donor samples were processed together. Using the immunoSEQ multiplex PCR, TCRB sequences were amplified from cDNA into 87-bp fragments spanning the CDR3 region. The amplicons were sequenced using the Illumina HiSeq platform. The study's processing was this. Synthetic template baselines were used to correct PCR bias computationally, reads within Hamming distance 2 were collapsed together, and singletons that could not be merged were discarded. By aligning reads against IMGT, V, D and J genes, CDR3 length, and insertions or deletions at six rearrangement sites were assigned. Within each subset, clonotype counts were normalized to sorted cell number, after which true diversity and Gini coefficients were computed with the tcR R package. The overlap coefficient, calculated on TCRB nucleotide sequences, was used to quantify repertoire sharing. Out-of-frame TCRB sequences from naive cells were analyzed to stand in for the pre-selection repertoire. In TCRdb, the immuneACCESS table is reduced to in-frame sequences with V and J assigned. These tables do not hold every clone; where another copy was compared, an unresolved V gene accounts for under half, and the others remain unexplained. D and trimming were read from the DNA, whereas the V and J calls and clone size are those reported in that table. The sample table holds 200,000 to 300,000 clones, of which around 20% were seen once. Roughly 0.028% of the sample comes from the top ten.

The CDR3, cysteine through phenylalanine, is 15 amino acids long. Only the CDR3 portion is preserved as DNA: 45 bases, with reading frame beginning at the first base. V is shortened by 1 base, J by 6 bases, and the region joining them spans 13 bases. Per the germline V gene, LGHNA is the CDR1 and YSLEER is the CDR2. Each donor gave one peripheral blood draw, averaging about 120 mL, which was collected into heparinised tubes. Naive, central memory, regulatory and stem cell-like memory CD4+ T cells were sorted on a BD FACSAria II using a panel including CD45RO, CCR7, CD25, CD127, CD95 and CD27. A purity above 95% was achieved for all sorted populations. Right away, PBMCs were isolated by Lymphoprep density gradient centrifugation and were stained directly, with no culture step. So that batch effects would be minimized, each experiment stained and sorted samples in pairs, pairing one healthy donor with one patient.

This TCR was recovered from a woman in her thirties or forties with type 1 diabetes. The chain joins TRBV4-3 to TRBJ1-5; the D gene is possibly TRBD1, with 6 bases matching. The sequenced sample was naive CD4+ T cells from blood. In the paper's terms, the cell subset or site label means: true naive CD4+ T cells. The DNA sequence is TGCGCCAGCAGCCAAGGGGCACAGGGTGGTCAGCCCCAGCATTTT. This gives the protein CASSQGAQGGQPQHF.